Below, 14 T cell receptor beta chains from the same sample are listed, as sequenced in a study of blood T cell repertoires in COVID-19. Sequencing used immunoSEQ multiplex PCR; TCRdb keeps in-frame clones, though not all of them. The table records 170,000 or so clones, around 80% of them present only once. What was sequenced was peripheral blood. The source of these receptors is a woman aged 60-75 years with acute or convalescent COVID-19.

The chain is built from TRBV28 and TRBJ1-3, with D hard to call. Per the germline V gene, CDR1 is MDHEN and CDR2 is SYDVKM. The CDR3 has 19 residues. Between the trimmed V and J ends, which lost 7 bases and 1 base, there was a span of 26 bases. The CDR3 sequence: CASTPRRPAGLWSGNTIYF. Here the CDR3 DNA reads TGTGCCAGCACCCCTCGCAGGCCGGCCGGCTTGTGGTCTGGAAACACCATATATTTT.

V usage is TRBV2 and J usage is TRBJ1-3, with D maybe TRBD1 (6 bases). CDR1 is SNHLY, CDR2 FYNNEI, per germline. Trimming cost V 5 bases and J 4 bases, with 15 bases left between them. This CDR3 region has 15 residues. The CDR3 spells CASSTRGVGGNTIYF. The DNA for the CDR3 is TGTGCCAGCAGTACCAGGGGTGTCGGAGGAAACACCATATATTTT.

With regard to this clone: The sample holds other DNA sequences that translate to the same CDR3. The chain joins TRBV5-1 to TRBJ2-7; 9 nucleotides line up with TRBD1. Germline lookup yields CDR1 SGHRS and CDR2 YFSETQ. The length of the CDR3 is 15 residues. The junction had 4 bases not matched to a gene; V was cut back by 0 bases and J by 3 bases. The CDR3: CASSLGGTGSYEQYF. The CDR3 DNA follows: TGCGCCAGCAGCTTGGGGGGGACAGGGAGCTACGAGCAGTACTTC.

The chain has TRBV3-1 (or the pseudogene TRBV3-2) and TRBJ2-2, with 14 nucleotides matching TRBD2. CDR3 length equals 19 residues. The V gene end was trimmed by 1 base and the J gene end by 1 base; junction bases not matched to a gene: 5. The germline V gene has CDR1 LGHDT and CDR2 YNNKEL (reference sequence). In DNA form, the CDR3 reads TGTGCCAGCAGCCAAGGAGGACTAGCGGGGGGCATGAACACCGGGGAGCTGTTTTTT. Protein product: CASSQGGLAGGMNTGELFF.

This clone was detected only once. The CDR3 spells CASRGLARDEQYF. CDR3 nucleotide sequence: TGTGCCAGCAGAGGCCTAGCGCGCGACGAGCAGTACTTC. This chain connects TRBV25-1 to TRBJ2-7, with a tentative D call TRBD2 (6 bases). CDR3 length: 13 residues. V lost 6 bases and J 5 bases, leaving 14 bases between the germline ends. Germline lookup yields CDR1 MGHDK and CDR2 SYGVNS.

The chain carries TRBV29-1 and TRBJ2-3, with 7 bases that match TRBD2. Germline assignment: CDR1 SQVTM and CDR2 ANQGSEA. V shed 7 bases and J 2 bases; nucleotides not matched to a gene: 6. There are 13 residues in the CDR3. The CDR3 sequence is CSASGRHTDTQYF. The CDR3 coding sequence is TGCAGCGCTTCCGGGAGGCACACAGATACGCAGTATTTT.

V usage is TRBV10-2 and J usage is TRBJ1-2, with D perhaps matching TRBD1 (6 bases). The CDR3 length is 13 residues. V shed 0 bases and J shed 5 bases, with 7 bases lying between them. CDR1 is WSHSY and CDR2 is SAAADI in the germline V gene. In DNA form, the CDR3 reads TGCGCCAGCAGTGAGTCTCAGGGGTATGGCTACACCTTC. Translated: CASSESQGYGYTF.

V and J are TRBV7-6 and TRBJ2-3, with D perhaps TRBD1 (6 bases). The CDR3 is 16 residues long. The V end lost 1 base, the J end lost 2 bases, and 13 bases lay between the germline ends. From germline, CDR1 is SGHVS and CDR2 FNYEAQ. The CDR3 loop is CASSLEGRGTTDTQYF. CDR3 nucleotide sequence: TGTGCCAGCAGCTTAGAAGGAAGGGGGACCACAGATACGCAGTATTTT.

The rearrangement joins TRBV5-4 to TRBJ2-7; D gene unclear. Trimming took 0 bases from V and 0 from J, leaving 10 bases between them. Germline V CDR1 and CDR2: SGHNT, YYREEE (reference sequence). The CDR3 is 15 residues long. CDR3 sequence reads: CASSLAAIYSYEQYF. The CDR3 DNA reads as TGTGCCAGCAGCTTGGCCGCTATCTACTCCTACGAGCAGTACTTC. Looking up the rest from reference TRBV5-4 and TRBJ2-7 gives the full variable domain: ETGVTQSPTHLIKTRGQQVTLRCSSQSGHNTVSWYQQALGQGPQFIFQYYREEENGRGNFPPRFSGLQFPNYSSELNVNALELDDSALYLCASSLAAIYSYEQYFGPGTRLTVT.

DNA for the CDR3: TGTGCCAGCAGCTGGGGGGTTTCACCCCTCCACTTT. This sequence encodes CASSWGVSPLHF. This chain links TRBV13 with TRBJ1-6, with a weak D call TRBD1 (5 bases). CDR3 length equals 12 residues. Germline-derived CDR1 and CDR2 are PRHDT and FYEKMQ (reference sequence). Trimming pared 4 bases from V and 9 bases from J, leaving 7 bases between.

This chain connects TRBV7-9 to TRBJ1-5, with 11 bases that match TRBD1. V shed 5 bases and J 1 base; nucleotides not matched to a gene: 4. CDR1 and CDR2 (germline): SEHNR, FQNEAQ (reference sequence). The CDR3 has 16 amino acids. In DNA form, the CDR3 reads TGTGCCAGCAGCGACGGGACAGGGGGGAGCAATCAGCCCCAGCATTTT. It is translated as CASSDGTGGSNQPQHF.

The chain employs TRBV5-1 and TRBJ1-1; perhaps TRBD1 as D (5 bases). The CDR3 covers 14 residues. The germline CDR1 and CDR2 sequences are SGHRS and YFSETQ. Trimming took off 0 bases at V and 3 bases at J, with 9 bases between the two ends. CDR3 sequence: CASSLVGVDTEAFF. The DNA for the CDR3 is TGCGCCAGCAGCTTGGTAGGGGTGGACACTGAAGCTTTCTTT.

This clone was detected only once. The rearrangement links TRBV6-2 or TRBV6-3 to TRBJ2-3; TRBD2 matches at 7 bases. V was clipped by 0 bases and J by 7 bases; unmatched bases: 10. The CDR3 runs 16 residues. Per the germline V gene, CDR1 is MNHEY and CDR2 is SVGEGT. The CDR3 DNA is TGTGCCAGCAGTTACTCCCGCCTGCGGGGGATGCATACGCAGTATTTT. Amino acid sequence: CASSYSRLRGMHTQYF.

The chain joins TRBV11-3 to TRBJ1-6, with a possible D match to TRBD1 (5 bases). The CDR3 is 13 amino acids. Germline assignment: CDR1 SGHNT and CDR2 YENEEA. Trimming took 6 bases from V and 8 from J, leaving 11 bases between them. The CDR3 DNA reads as TGTGCCAGCAGTAAGGGAGGGGATTCACCCCTCCACTTT. As protein: CASSKGGDSPLHF.